Below, 2 T cell receptor beta chains from the same sample are listed, as sequenced in a study of blood T cell repertoires in COVID-19. Here immunoSEQ multiplex PCR was the method, and the copy in TCRdb shows in-frame clones only, minus some. The sample contains approximately 170,000 clones, 85% to 90% of which appear only once. The sequencing input was peripheral blood. These receptor sequences come from a woman aged 80 or over with COVID-19, enrolled during active disease.

J is TRBJ1-3 and V is TRBV6-6; 8 bases align to TRBD1. Germline-derived CDR1 and CDR2 are MNHNY and SVGAGI (reference sequence). This CDR3 comprises 14 residues. Trimming at V came to 4 bases and at J to 3 bases, leaving 2 bases not matched to a gene. The DNA of the CDR3 is TGTGCCAGCAGTTTCGGGACAGGTGGAAACACCATATATTTT. Amino acid sequence: CASSFGTGGNTIYF.

In its sample, this clone was seen a few times. This sequence joins TRBV3-1 (or the pseudogene TRBV3-2) and TRBJ2-1; D may be TRBD2 (6 bases). V dropped 3 bases and J dropped 6 bases, with 9 bases sitting between them. The CDR3 contains 13 residues. Looked up from germline, CDR1 is LGHDT and CDR2 is YNNKEL (reference sequence). CDR3 loop: CASSQGGSNEQFF. The CDR3 region has the DNA TGTGCCAGCAGCCAGGGAGGATCCAATGAGCAGTTCTTC.